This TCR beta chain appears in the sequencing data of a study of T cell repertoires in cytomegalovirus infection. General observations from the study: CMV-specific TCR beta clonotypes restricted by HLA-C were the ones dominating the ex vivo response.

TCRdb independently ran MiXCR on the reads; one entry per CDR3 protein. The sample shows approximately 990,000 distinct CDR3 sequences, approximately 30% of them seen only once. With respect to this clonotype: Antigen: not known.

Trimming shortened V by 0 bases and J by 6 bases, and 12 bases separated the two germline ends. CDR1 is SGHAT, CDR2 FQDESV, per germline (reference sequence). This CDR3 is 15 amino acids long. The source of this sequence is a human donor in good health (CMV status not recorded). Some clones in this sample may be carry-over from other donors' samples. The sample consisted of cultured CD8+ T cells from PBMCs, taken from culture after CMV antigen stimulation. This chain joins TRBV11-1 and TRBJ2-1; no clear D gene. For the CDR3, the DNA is TGTGCCAGCAGCTTAGCCAAGTCAGTTTTCAATGAGCAGTTCTTC. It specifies CASSLAKSVFNEQFF.